These 13 T cell receptor beta chains came from one sample sequenced in a study of tumor-infiltrating lymphocytes in primary liver carcinoma. The researchers obtained blood RNA from unsorted whole blood and also extracted germline DNA. A primer matching the constant region was used to make TCR beta cDNA from about 500 ng of total RNA. What produced the TCR beta libraries was three nested multiplex PCR rounds using slightly modified ARM-PCR. Both of the initial two PCR rounds ran for about 9 cycles and employed TRBV1-TRBV30 forward primers alongside a C-beta reverse primer. MiXCR, applied by TCRdb to the multiplex PCR reads, yields one record per CDR3 protein. The sample comprises approximately 330,000 distinct CDR3 sequences, roughly 61% of which are singletons, and 6.5% rests with the top ten. The sample taken for sequencing was peripheral blood. These TCRs come from a middle-aged man with primary liver carcinoma and hepatitis B virus infection.

With respect to this clonotype: A much larger clone differs from this one at a single base, so this may be a read error. The chain carries TRBV12-3 or TRBV12-4 and TRBJ1-2, with a tentative D call TRBD1 (5 bases). CDR3 size: 13 residues. For the CDR3, the DNA is TGTGCCGGCAGTTTTGGTGGGGGCTATGGCTACACCTTC. Protein: CAGSFGGGYGYTF.

The chain is built from TRBV6-2 or TRBV6-3 and TRBJ2-3; tentatively, D is TRBD2 (6 bases). V lost 4 bases, J lost 4 bases, and 21 bases lay in between. This CDR3 is 17 amino acids long. The germline V gene has CDR1 MNHEY and CDR2 SVGEGT. The CDR3 reads CASSLDLGLSSADTQYF. As DNA, the CDR3 is TGTGCCAGCAGTTTGGATTTAGGACTATCGTCCGCAGATACGCAGTATTTT.

To note about this clonotype: This may stem from a read error, because a much larger clone lies one nucleotide away. Likely a read error: the CDR3 ends without its conserved phenylalanine or tryptophan. The chain couples TRBV12-3 or TRBV12-4 to TRBJ1-2, with 7 bases lining up with TRBD1. Trimming removed 5 bases from V and 4 bases from J; junction bases left unmatched: 1. The CDR3 has 12 amino acids. CDR3 protein: CASSTGVYGYTS. The CDR3 region has the DNA TGTGCCAGCAGTACAGGGGTCTATGGCTACACCTCC.

Comment on this clonotype: One base away lies a much larger clone, so this may be a sequencing read error. The chain joins TRBV10-3 to TRBJ2-7; 8 nucleotides line up with TRBD2. Germline V CDR1 and CDR2: ENHRY, SYGVKD. This CDR3 is built from 13 residues. CDR3 sequence reads: CAIRTSGTYGQYF. The CDR3 DNA reads as TGTGCCATCAGAACTAGCGGCACCTACGGGCAGTACTTC.

On this clonotype: A much larger clone differs from this one at a single base, so this may be a read error. The rearrangement joins TRBV4-2 to TRBJ2-7; 7 bases line up with TRBD2. Germline CDR1 LGHNA, CDR2 YNFKEQ. The CDR3 contains 15 residues. The CDR3 reads CVSSQERGSGHEQYF. DNA for the CDR3: TGTGTCAGCAGCCAAGAACGCGGGAGTGGCCACGAGCAGTACTTC.

A word on this clonotype: One junction end disagrees with the germline gene, perhaps due to a read error. The J gene is TRBJ2-6, the V gene TRBV5-5; D uncertain. In germline, CDR1 is SGHKS, CDR2 YYEKEE (reference sequence). The CDR3 covers 15 residues. The CDR3 is CSSSTPVSGANVLTF. CDR3 DNA sequence: TGTTCCAGCAGCACTCCCGTTTCTGGAGCCAACGTCCTGACTTTC.

Worth noting for this clonotype: The junction departs from germline at one end; a sequencing error may be responsible. The rearrangement uses TRBV11-1 and TRBJ2-2; weak D call: TRBD2 (5 bases). Germline CDR1 SGHAT, CDR2 FQDESV (reference sequence). The CDR3 contains 13 residues. The CDR3 spells CASSWTNTGKLLF. The CDR3 DNA is TGTGCCAGCAGCTGGACGAACACCGGGAAGCTGTTATTT.

On this clonotype: The final CDR3 position lacks the conserved phenylalanine or tryptophan, pointing to a likely read error. It is unclear where the CDR3 begins or ends on the DNA, so no DNA is shown, and the CDR3 is as TCRdb lists it. The chain joins TRBV14 to TRBJ2-1; the table's D call TRBD1 went unverified against the DNA. Inclusive of both ends, the CDR3 amounts to 15 amino acids. Germline CDR1 reads SGHDN; CDR2 reads FVKESK. CDR3 sequence reads: CASGDIRVPYNEQFL.

This clonotype was picked up many times. This chain connects TRBV5-4 to TRBJ2-7; 10 nucleotides align to TRBD1. The CDR3 loop spans 18 amino acids. Looked up from germline, CDR1 is SGHNT and CDR2 is YYREEE (reference sequence). J was trimmed by 4 bases and V by 4 bases; bases with no gene match: 17. CDR3 in DNA: TGTGCCAGCAGCCCCACCGGGACAGGGGAGGAATTAGGTTACGAGCAGTACTTC. It is translated as CASSPTGTGEELGYEQYF.

The V and J genes are TRBV18 and TRBJ2-7; D is unclear. CDR3 length: 13 residues. Germline V gene sequence: CDR1 KGHSH, CDR2 LQKENI. V was trimmed by 5 bases and J by 3 bases, leaving 11 bases between them. The CDR3 DNA sequence: TGTGCCAGCTCAAACCCTCCTGGCTACGAGCAGTACTTC. As protein: CASSNPPGYEQYF. Full variable domain (missing parts from reference TRBV18 and TRBJ2-7): NAGVMQNPRHLVRRRGQEARLRCSPMKGHSHVYWYRQLPEEGLKFMVYLQKENIIDESGMPKERFSAEFPKEGPSILRIQQVVRGDSAAYFCASSNPPGYEQYFGPGTRLTVT.

This clonotype was counted once. The genes are TRBV28 and TRBJ2-7, with 8 bases fitting TRBD2. Germline lookup yields CDR1 MDHEN and CDR2 SYDVKM. CDR3 length equals 14 residues. The V segment lost 6 bases and the J segment 10 bases; nucleotides outside the gene matches: 14. CDR3 protein: CASSHGGEAYGQYF. The CDR3 bases are TGTGCCAGCAGCCACGGGGGGGAAGCCTACGGCCAGTACTTC. Filled out from reference TRBV28 and TRBJ2-7, the complete variable domain reads DVKVTQSSRYLVKRTGEKVFLECVQDMDHENMFWYRQDPGLGLRLIYFSYDVKMKEKGDIPEGYSVSREKKERFSLILESASTNQTSMYLCASSHGGEAYGQYFGPGTRLTVT.

Turning to this clonotype: The junction does not match germline at one end; this may be a read error. The chain has TRBV11-2 and TRBJ2-7, with TRBD1 as a possible D gene (6 bases). Per germline, CDR1 SGHAT and CDR2 FQNNGV. This CDR3 comprises 13 residues. CDR3 in DNA: TGTGCCATCACCCGGACAGAAAGCTACGAGCAGTGCTTC. It specifies CAITRTESYEQCF.

Points on this clonotype: Relative to the germline gene, one junction end is altered; a read error may explain this. The chain is built from TRBV7-3 and TRBJ2-7; 9 bases agree with TRBD2. This CDR3 is built from 15 residues. Germline CDR1 and CDR2: SGHTA and FQGTGA. The CDR3 sequence: CASSLGLAGTYGQYF. In DNA, the CDR3 is TGTGCCAGCAGCTTGGGCCTAGCGGGAACCTACGGGCAGTACTTC.